This passage covers 22 T cell receptor beta chains from one sample sequenced in a study of blood T cell repertoires in COVID-19. This table comes from immunoSEQ multiplex PCR, and its TCRdb copy is limited to in-frame clones, with some not included. Among fewer than 350,000 clones listed, around 89% were seen once. Sequencing used PBMCs or T cells enriched from blood (not recorded which). These receptor sequences come from a woman in her late teens or twenties with acute COVID-19.

The chain joins TRBV7-2 to TRBJ1-1; the D is unclear. Germline loops: CDR1 SGHTA, CDR2 FQGNSA. The CDR3 extends over 13 amino acids. The germline V and J ends were trimmed by 1 base and 5 bases, with 8 bases remaining between them. CDR3 loop: CASSLGTGTEAFF. The CDR3 region has the DNA TGTGCCAGCAGCTTAGGGACGGGAACTGAAGCTTTCTTT.

CDR3 residues: CSVAPLNTEAFF. CDR3 bases: TGCAGCGTTGCTCCGTTGAACACTGAAGCTTTCTTT. The genes are TRBV29-1 and TRBJ1-1; D gene ambiguous. CDR1 SQVTM and CDR2 ANQGSEA come from the germline V gene. The V and J ends lost 4 bases and 0 bases respectively, with 6 bases between them. CDR3 size: 12 residues.

A single count supports this clone. The J gene is TRBJ1-5, the V gene TRBV29-1; D might be TRBD1 (6 bases). CDR1 and CDR2 from the germline V gene are SQVTM and ANQGSEA. With 2 bases removed from V and 0 bases from J, the gap between germline ends came to 8 bases. The length of the CDR3 is 14 residues. The CDR3 protein is CSVETGNSNQPQHF. CDR3 coding DNA: TGCAGCGTTGAAACAGGGAATAGCAATCAGCCCCAGCATTTT.

The chain combines TRBV9 with TRBJ2-3; D is possibly TRBD1 (6 bases). This CDR3 contains 15 residues. Between the trimmed V and J ends, which lost 3 bases and 1 base, there was a span of 12 bases. In germline, CDR1 is SGDLS, CDR2 YYNGEE. The CDR3 DNA is TGTGCCAGCAGCGAGGGACAAGGTCGCACAGATACGCAGTATTTT. Translation gives CASSEGQGRTDTQYF. Variable domain in full (rest from reference TRBV9 and TRBJ2-3): DSGVTQTPKHLITATGQRVTLRCSPRSGDLSVYWYQQSLDQGLQFLIQYYNGEERAKGNILERFSAQQFPDLHSELNLSSLELGDSALYFCASSEGQGRTDTQYFGPGTRLTVL.

The chain recombines TRBV27 with TRBJ2-7; TRBD2 aligns across 8 bases. Germline V gene sequence: CDR1 MNHEY, CDR2 SMNVEV (reference sequence). V shed 3 bases and J 3 bases; nucleotides not matched to a gene: 4. The CDR3 consists of 14 residues. This CDR3 reads CASSLGLEGYEQYF. The CDR3 bases are TGTGCCAGCAGTTTGGGACTAGAGGGCTACGAGCAGTACTTC.

This rearrangement joins TRBV2 to TRBJ1-4, with D hard to call. The CDR3 length is 13 residues. Germline V CDR1 and CDR2: SNHLY, FYNNEI. V lost 11 bases and J 7 bases, leaving 17 bases between the germline ends. CDR3 loop: CASERLPAEKLFF. Written as DNA, the CDR3 is TGTGCCTCCGAAAGACTGCCCGCTGAAAAACTGTTTTTT.

The CDR3 loop is CASSVGGAGPMNIQYF. CDR3 nucleotide sequence: TGTGCCAGCAGCGTAGGTGGCGCAGGGCCGATGAACATTCAGTACTTC. The chain couples TRBV9 to TRBJ2-4; D possibly corresponds to TRBD1 (5 bases). The CDR3 spans 16 residues. With 0 bases removed from V and 7 bases from J, the gap between germline ends came to 17 bases. The V gene's germline CDR1 is SGDLS and CDR2 YYNGEE.

CDR3 amino acids: CATSRDPGIYEQYF. The CDR3, as DNA: TGTGCCACCAGCAGGGACCCGGGAATTTACGAGCAGTACTTC. J is TRBJ2-7 and V is TRBV15, with a weak D call TRBD2 (5 bases). The germline V and J ends were trimmed by 3 bases and 4 bases, with 13 bases remaining between them. There are 14 residues in the CDR3. Germline V gene sequence: CDR1 LNHNV, CDR2 YYDKDF (reference sequence). Together with reference TRBV15 and TRBJ2-7, the CDR3 gives the full variable domain: DAMVIQNPRYQVTQFGKPVTLSCSQTLNHNVMYWYQQKSSQAPKLLFHYYDKDFNNEADTPDNFQSRRPNTSFCFLDIRSPGLGDTAMYLCATSRDPGIYEQYFGPGTRLTVT.

The chain uses TRBV4-1 and TRBJ1-1; D is undetermined. This CDR3 is 13 amino acids long. V was shortened by 1 base and J by 8 bases, with 11 bases between the two germline ends. Germline-derived CDR1 and CDR2 are MGHRA and YSYEKL. The CDR3, as DNA: TGCGCCAGCAGCCAAGTTGGAGGGAAGGAAGCTTTCTTT. Protein: CASSQVGGKEAFF.

This clone was picked up one time. CDR3 coding DNA: TGTGCCACCAGTGAAGGGGGCAGTTCGAACACTGAAGCTTTCTTT. Translated, it gives CATSEGGSSNTEAFF. This chain uses TRBV24-1 with TRBJ1-1, with TRBD1 matching 7 bases. The CDR3 length is 15 residues. J lost 1 base, V lost 4 bases, and 5 bases had no gene match. CDR1 KGHDR and CDR2 SFDVKD come from the germline V gene.

This clone occurred a few times. The chain couples TRBV27 to TRBJ2-7; TRBD2 might be the D (6 bases). The CDR3 has 13 residues. Germline values: CDR1 MNHEY, CDR2 SMNVEV (reference sequence). V gave up 8 bases and J gave up 6 bases, with 17 bases separating them. This chain's CDR3 is CASRLGGQGEQYF. The CDR3 DNA sequence: TGTGCCAGCCGATTGGGGGGTCAGGGCGAGCAGTACTTC.

The V and J genes are TRBV27 and TRBJ2-1; D unclear. Trimming removed 3 bases at V and 9 bases at J, with 9 bases between. In germline, CDR1 is MNHEY, CDR2 SMNVEV (reference sequence). This CDR3 region has 12 residues. The CDR3, as DNA: TGTGCCAGCAGTTTGACCATAGCTGAGCAGTTCTTC. This codes for CASSLTIAEQFF.

This sequence joins TRBV27 and TRBJ2-5; possible D gene TRBD2, 5 bases. Trimming took off 4 bases at V and 3 bases at J, with 12 bases between the two ends. In germline, CDR1 is MNHEY, CDR2 SMNVEV (reference sequence). The CDR3 has 14 residues. This CDR3 is CASSSFGLEETQYF. CDR3 DNA sequence: TGTGCCAGCAGTTCTTTCGGACTCGAAGAGACCCAGTACTTC.

The chain employs TRBV6-5 and TRBJ1-6; D gene uncertain. CDR1 MNHEY and CDR2 SVGAGI come from the germline V gene. This CDR3 is built from 16 residues. The V and J ends lost 0 bases and 1 base respectively, with 7 bases between them. CDR3 protein: CASSYSSGSYNSPLHF. CDR3 in DNA: TGTGCCAGCAGTTACTCTTCGGGGTCCTATAATTCACCCCTCCACTTT.

The V gene is TRBV5-1, the J gene TRBJ2-7; D perhaps matches TRBD2 (7 bases). Germline assignment: CDR1 SGHRS and CDR2 YFSETQ. The CDR3 length is 14 residues. V lost 3 bases and J lost 5, with 15 bases in between. The CDR3 loop is CASSSLSGTNEQYF. The CDR3 bases are TGCGCCAGCAGCTCCCTGAGCGGGACAAACGAGCAGTACTTC.

The chain is built from TRBV12-3 or TRBV12-4 and TRBJ2-1; a weak D match, TRBD2 (6 bases). Trimming took 6 bases from V and 6 from J, leaving 12 bases between them. The CDR3 spans 13 residues. The CDR3 sequence is CASRPPGVNEQFF. DNA of the CDR3: TGTGCCAGCAGGCCCCCGGGGGTCAATGAGCAGTTCTTC.

V is TRBV7-9 and J is TRBJ1-1; TRBD1 agrees at 10 bases. This CDR3 spans 19 amino acids. Losses at the gene ends were 3 bases for V and 4 bases for J; bases not matched to a gene: 17. The V gene's germline CDR1 is SEHNR and CDR2 FQNEAQ (reference sequence). The DNA for the CDR3 is TGTGCCAGCAGCTTTTGGACGGGACAGGGGATCGGAGGAAGCACTGAAGCTTTCTTT. This codes for CASSFWTGQGIGGSTEAFF. Combining the CDR3 with reference TRBV7-9 and TRBJ1-1 gives the whole variable domain DTGVSQNPRHKITKRGQNVTFRCDPISEHNRLYWYRQTLGQGPEFLTYFQNEAQLEKSRLLSDRFSAERPKGSFSTLEIQRTEQGDSAMYLCASSFWTGQGIGGSTEAFFGQGTRLTVV.

The chain carries TRBV30 and TRBJ1-4; 8 bases map to TRBD1. The CDR3 is made up of 14 amino acids. Germline V gives CDR1 GTSNPN, CDR2 SVGIG (reference sequence). V was pared by 3 bases and J by 5 bases, with 5 bases of the junction left unmatched. The CDR3 region has the DNA TGTGCCTGGAGCACAGGGGGATGGAATGAAAAACTGTTTTTT. This codes for CAWSTGGWNEKLFF.

The chain joins TRBV4-3 to TRBJ1-2; no clear D gene. The CDR3 consists of 16 residues. Trimming removed 1 base at V and 1 base at J, with 13 bases between. Per the germline V gene, CDR1 is LGHNA and CDR2 is YSLEER. CDR3 DNA: TGCGCCAGCAGCCAAGGGTGGTCAGAGGGTAACTATGGCTACACCTTC. Its protein product is CASSQGWSEGNYGYTF.

This chain uses TRBV27 with TRBJ2-1, with a possible D match to TRBD2 (5 bases). V lost 2 bases and J 0 bases, leaving 14 bases between the germline ends. CDR1 is MNHEY and CDR2 is SMNVEV in the germline V gene (reference sequence). This CDR3 region has 17 residues. The CDR3 is CASSLRFGSSSYNEQFF. CDR3 DNA: TGTGCCAGCAGTTTACGTTTTGGGAGTAGCTCCTACAATGAGCAGTTCTTC.

J is TRBJ2-7 and V is TRBV28; 14 bases agree with TRBD2. The V segment lost 2 bases and the J segment 4 bases; nucleotides outside the gene matches: 1. This CDR3 has 15 residues. Germline CDR1 MDHEN, CDR2 SYDVKM. The CDR3 region has the DNA TGTGCCAGCAGTTTAAGGACTAGCGGGAGGTACGAGCAGTACTTC. It codes for CASSLRTSGRYEQYF.

As to this clone: One junction end does not reproduce the germline sequence, and a read error may be involved. The rearrangement uses TRBV6-5 and TRBJ2-7; 8 bases are a match to TRBD1. The CDR3 has 12 residues. Per the germline V gene, CDR1 is MNHEY and CDR2 is SVGAGI. CDR3 amino acids: CASSTPGQAPLF. CDR3 in DNA: TGTGCCAGCAGTACTCCGGGACAGGCGCCTCTCTTC.